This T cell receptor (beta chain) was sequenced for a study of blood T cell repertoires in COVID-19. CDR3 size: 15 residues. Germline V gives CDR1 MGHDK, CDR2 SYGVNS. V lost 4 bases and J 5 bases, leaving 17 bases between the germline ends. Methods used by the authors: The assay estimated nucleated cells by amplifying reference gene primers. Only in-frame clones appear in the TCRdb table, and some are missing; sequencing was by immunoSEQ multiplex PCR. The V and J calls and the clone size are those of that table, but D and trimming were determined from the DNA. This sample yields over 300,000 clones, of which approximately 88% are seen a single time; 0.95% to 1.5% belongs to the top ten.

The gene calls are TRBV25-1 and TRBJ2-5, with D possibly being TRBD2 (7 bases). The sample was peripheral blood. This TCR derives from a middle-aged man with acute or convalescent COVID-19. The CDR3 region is CASSAFPGGDETQYF. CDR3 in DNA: TGTGCCAGCAGTGCCTTCCCGGGGGGCGACGAGACCCAGTACTTC.